This T cell receptor beta chain stems from a study of blood T cells in healthy people across ages. Through a sample-barcoded 5' primer and a J-beta primer mix, a second PCR was run for roughly 7 to 12 cycles. Each of the samples gave a minimum of 3 million paired-end reads that contained CDR3. A single record per CDR3 protein comes from TCRdb applying MiXCR to the 5' RACE reads. The sample lists about 580,000 distinct CDR3 sequences; around half were seen once. With regard to this clonotype: A read error may be the cause here, since a much bigger clone is one base away.

This receptor was identified in a man older than 75 in good health. Specimen: blood.

The CDR3, as DNA: TGTGCCAGCGGCAGACAGAACACTGAAGCTTTCTTT. Translated: CASGRQNTEAFF. The V call is TRBV5-5, the J call TRBJ1-1, with no clear D. Trimming removed 7 bases from V and 1 base from J, with 8 bases in between. This CDR3 has 12 residues. The germline CDR1 and CDR2 sequences are SGHKS and YYEKEE (reference sequence).